The 14 T cell receptor beta chains below all came from one sample that was sequenced in a study of blood T cell repertoires in COVID-19. The table came from immunoSEQ multiplex PCR; TCRdb's copy has only in-frame clones and leaves some out. The top ten hold around an eighth of the sample, which has 180,000 or so clones, roughly 80% seen once. Sequencing input: peripheral blood. The origin of the receptors is a man aged 50-60 years who had recovered from COVID-19.

The V call is TRBV19, the J call TRBJ1-2; 9 bases align to TRBD1. The CDR3 is made up of 15 amino acids. Germline loops: CDR1 LNHDA, CDR2 SQIVND (reference sequence). J was trimmed by 6 bases and V by 7 bases; bases with no gene match: 12. The CDR3 DNA reads as TGTGCCAGTAAGAGACCGGGACAGGGAAGACATGGCTACACCTTC. It translates to CASKRPGQGRHGYTF. Complete variable domain (other parts from reference TRBV19 and TRBJ1-2): DGGITQSPKYLFRKEGQNVTLSCEQNLNHDAMYWYRQDPGQGLRLIYYSQIVNDFQKGDIAEGYSVSREKKESFPLTVTSAQKNPTAFYLCASKRPGQGRHGYTFGSGTRLTVV.

The chain uses TRBV7-9 and TRBJ1-1, with a tentative D call TRBD1 (5 bases). The V gene's germline CDR1 is SEHNR and CDR2 FQNEAQ (reference sequence). V was shortened by 1 base and J by 5 bases, with 11 bases between the two germline ends. The CDR3 has 14 residues. The CDR3 spells CASSLGLGGTEAFF. The CDR3 region has the DNA TGTGCCAGCAGCTTAGGATTGGGGGGGACTGAAGCTTTCTTT.

The gene calls are TRBV30 and TRBJ1-1, with TRBD1 matching over 9 bases. The V gene's germline CDR1 is GTSNPN and CDR2 SVGIG (reference sequence). CDR3 length equals 12 residues. The V gene end was trimmed by 3 bases and the J gene end by 11 bases; junction bases not matched to a gene: 7. The CDR3 DNA reads TGTGCCTGGAGGGGACAGGGTTTACACGCTTTCTTT. Protein product: CAWRGQGLHAFF.

This clone was recorded a few times. The chain combines TRBV6-6 with TRBJ1-2, with a possible D match to TRBD1 (5 bases). This CDR3 is built from 14 residues. Per germline, CDR1 MNHNY and CDR2 SVGAGI (reference sequence). V lost 5 bases and J 8 bases, leaving 18 bases between the germline ends. CDR3 DNA sequence: TGTGCCAGCAGTCGCATCCAGACAGACTCGGGCTACACCTTC. Its translation is CASSRIQTDSGYTF.

This chain uses TRBV3-1 (or the pseudogene TRBV3-2) with TRBJ2-1; tentative D call: TRBD2 (5 bases). V lost 3 bases and J 10 bases, leaving 10 bases between the germline ends. This CDR3 spans 12 amino acids. Germline V gives CDR1 LGHDT, CDR2 YNNKEL (reference sequence). Here the CDR3 DNA reads TGTGCCAGCAGCCAGCGGGTTGGGGAGCAGTTCTTC. This codes for CASSQRVGEQFF.

This clone was seen more than once but under ten times. The chain links TRBV11-1 to TRBJ2-7; TRBD1 aligns across 8 bases. There are 15 residues in the CDR3. The trim removed 6 bases at V and 4 bases at J, leaving 11 bases unmatched. Germline values: CDR1 SGHAT, CDR2 FQDESV (reference sequence). CDR3 coding DNA: TGTGCCAGCAGGAATGGGGCAGGGGGCGTGTACGAGCAGTACTTC. The encoded protein is CASRNGAGGVYEQYF.

This chain joins TRBV5-1 and TRBJ2-5; D gene ambiguous. Deletions cut 1 base from V and 2 bases from J, with 9 bases between. CDR3 size: 14 residues. Germline loops: CDR1 SGHRS, CDR2 YFSETQ. CDR3 region: CASSLYPTQETQYF. The CDR3 nucleotides are TGCGCCAGCAGCTTGTACCCAACACAAGAGACCCAGTACTTC. The whole variable domain, filled in from reference TRBV5-1 and TRBJ2-5, reads KAGVTQTPRYLIKTRGQQVTLSCSPISGHRSVSWYQQTPGQGLQFLFEYFSETQRNKGNFPGRFSGRQFSNSRSEMNVSTLELGDSALYLCASSLYPTQETQYFGPGTRLLVL.

The genes are TRBV7-8 and TRBJ2-2, with a tentative D call TRBD2 (5 bases). There are 13 residues in the CDR3. From germline, CDR1 is SGHVS and CDR2 FQNEAQ. Trimming cost V 3 bases and J 6 bases, with 8 bases left between them. The CDR3, as DNA: TGTGCCAGCAGCTTTGATAGCGCCGGGGAGCTGTTTTTT. As protein: CASSFDSAGELFF. Full variable domain (rest looked up from reference TRBV7-8 and TRBJ2-2): GAGVSQSPRYKVAKRGQDVALRCDPISGHVSLFWYQQALGQGPEFLTYFQNEAQLDKSGLPSDRFFAERPEGSVSTLKIQRTQQEDSAVYLCASSFDSAGELFFGEGSRLTVL.

V and J are TRBV30 and TRBJ2-3, with 7 positions matching TRBD2. The CDR3 runs to 13 residues. Unmatched junction bases numbered 3, after V lost 5 bases and J lost 1 base. Per the germline V gene, CDR1 is GTSNPN and CDR2 is SVGIG (reference sequence). CDR3 residues: CAWVSGGTDTQYF. The CDR3 DNA reads TGTGCCTGGGTGAGCGGGGGCACAGATACGCAGTATTTT.

The rearrangement uses TRBV6-6 and TRBJ2-4, with 16 bases that match TRBD2. CDR1 and CDR2 from the germline V gene are MNHNY and SVGAGI (reference sequence). Losses at the gene ends were 5 bases for V and 1 base for J; bases not matched to a gene: 14. There are 21 residues in the CDR3. Here the CDR3 reads CASSLRPGLAGGPGAKNIQYF. The DNA of the CDR3 is TGTGCCAGCAGTCTAAGACCGGGACTAGCGGGAGGGCCGGGGGCCAAAAACATTCAGTACTTC.

The rearrangement uses TRBV6-5 and TRBJ2-5, with 7 bases aligning to TRBD1. From germline, CDR1 is MNHEY and CDR2 SVGAGI. V dropped 5 bases and J dropped 2; count of bases not matched to a gene: 5. The CDR3 is 14 residues long. CDR3 nucleotide sequence: TGTGCCAGCAGTCAACGGGACAGTCAAGAGACCCAGTACTTC. Its protein is CASSQRDSQETQYF.

The rearrangement uses TRBV2 and TRBJ2-2; the D is unclear. V shed 1 base and J shed 9 bases, with 18 bases lying between them. Germline V CDR1 and CDR2: SNHLY, FYNNEI. The CDR3 runs 16 residues. The CDR3 nucleotides are TGTGCCAGCAGTGAAGGGAGCCCTCTCCTATGGCGGGAGCTGTTTTTT. Protein: CASSEGSPLLWRELFF.

The V call is TRBV7-2, the J call TRBJ1-5; 8 bases align to TRBD1. CDR3 size: 15 residues. V lost 3 bases to trimming and J lost 6 bases; unmatched junction nucleotides: 7. CDR1 SGHTA and CDR2 FQGNSA come from the germline V gene. CDR3 nucleotides: TGTGCCAGCAGCTTCCAGACAGGGGTGGGTCAGCCCCAGCATTTT. It encodes CASSFQTGVGQPQHF. The entire variable domain, with the rest obtained from reference TRBV7-2 and TRBJ1-5, is as follows: GAGVSQSPSNKVTEKGKDVELRCDPISGHTALYWYRQSLGQGLEFLIYFQGNSAPDKSGLPSDRFSAERTGGSVSTLTIQRTQQEDSAVYLCASSFQTGVGQPQHFGDGTRLSIL.

This sequence joins TRBV7-7 and TRBJ2-5; 7 bases line up with TRBD1. V lost 3 bases to trimming and J lost 5 bases; unmatched junction nucleotides: 15. This CDR3 is 17 amino acids long. Germline V gene lookup returns CDR1 SSHAT and CDR2 FNYEAQ (reference sequence). In DNA form, the CDR3 reads TGTGCCAGCAGCTTTAGGCCCCCCACATTAGGGGGCGAGACCCAGTACTTC. Amino acid sequence: CASSFRPPTLGGETQYF.